This T cell receptor (beta chain) was obtained from a study of cytomegalovirus exposure and HLA in healthy donors. This CDR3 is 14 amino acids long. CDR1 is LNHNV and CDR2 is YYDKDF in the germline V gene (reference sequence). V shed 1 base and J 5 bases; nucleotides not matched to a gene: 3. The PCR ran on 60 Vbeta and 13 Jbeta primers. Data came from immunoSEQ multiplex PCR; TCRdb stores just in-frame clones and leaves some out. The table lists around 150,000 clones, 70% to 90% of them singletons, with under 2% in the top ten. Donors were nominally healthy when sampled, though unrecorded immune exposures were likely. Findings and limits, study-wide: Other equally common chains were less clonally expanded than HLA-associated TCR beta chains, a later analysis showed. Later on, an analysis tied 15,000 to 20,000 TCR beta sequences to HLA alleles at 0.05 false discovery rate. With further analysis later on, most CMV-associated TCR beta chains appeared HLA-restricted.

Comment on this clone: Its antigen is unidentified.

This chain links TRBV15 with TRBJ2-5; 8 bases map to TRBD2. Sequencing used PBMCs. The clonotype originates from a young woman in good health and CMV-seronegative. For the CDR3, the DNA is TGTGCCACCAGCAGAGCGGGAGGGAGGGAGACCCAGTACTTC. Protein sequence: CATSRAGGRETQYF.